Below, one TCR beta chain is given with its context. These data originate in a study of blood T cells in healthy people across ages. Using a J-beta primer mix together with a sample-barcoded 5' primer, a second PCR was run for roughly 6 to 12 cycles. TCRdb re-analysed the 5' RACE reads in MiXCR, keeping a single row per CDR3 protein. The data hold more than 800,000 distinct CDR3 sequences, with more than 25% observed a single time. Trimming pared 3 bases from V and 1 base from J, leaving 15 bases between. This CDR3 comprises 16 residues. Germline CDR1 and CDR2: SGHDN and FVKESK. This TCR was recovered from a woman of 80 years or more in good health. Sequencing was performed on blood. This rearrangement joins TRBV14 to TRBJ1-1; D is unclear. CDR3 protein: CASSQRAGFGNTEAFF. DNA of the CDR3: TGTGCCAGCAGCCAGCGGGCCGGGTTCGGGAACACTGAAGCTTTCTTT.